The T cell receptor beta chain under discussion was sequenced for a study of T cell repertoires in cytomegalovirus infection (dated by TCRdb to between 2017 and 2020). Regarding the complete study: Donor HLA type was relevant to the analysis, because carriage of CMV infection together with the matching HLA type was indicated by public TCR beta signatures. The investigation overall reported the following: In the ex vivo response, HLA-C-restricted CMV-specific TCR beta clonotypes were dominant, and in two of eight donors the single most frequent clonotype came from this HLA-C-restricted group. Cumulative frequency of public TCR beta family members discriminated carriers of CMV infection plus the relevant HLA type in this cohort and an independent roughly 330-donor cohort.

Concerning this clonotype: The antigen this receptor binds is unknown. No base qualities exist here, and no much larger clone lies one base off it.

Sequenced using an Illumina HiSeq 1500. Clones were called with MiXCR by TCRdb after fastp trimmed the public reads at Q25, and only in-frame beta chains were retained. Here each entry gathers all rows of one CDR3 protein and keeps the most common genes and DNA. The sample table lists more than 400,000 distinct CDR3 sequences, 26% of them with a count of one. Roughly 13% of the sample is taken by the ten largest. Its CDR3 holds 20 amino acids, cysteine through phenylalanine. Just CDR3 DNA is preserved here, 60 bases in frame from base 1. Germline trimming: 1 base from V, 2 bases from J; junction bases outside gene matches: 15. The germline V gene specifies SGHNT as CDR1 and YENEEA as CDR2.

Recombination connected TRBV11-3 to TRBJ2-3, and 10 bases in between align with TRBD1. This TCR derives from a human donor in good health (CMV status not recorded). Some clones in this sample may be carry-over from other donors' samples. Input material: PBMCs. The CDR3 protein: CASSLALSRRTGGDTDTQYF. At the DNA level, the sequence is TGTGCCAGCAGCTTAGCCCTCAGTCGACGGACAGGGGGAGACACAGATACGCAGTATTTT.